These T cell receptor beta chains were read from a single sample in a study of naive and memory T cell subsets. From the UMI-ligation and nested PCR reads, TCRdb called clonotypes with MiXCR, one entry per CDR3 protein. Seen here are more than 95,000 distinct CDR3 sequences, 14% observed once, and the top ten hold approximately 3%. The specimen was naive CD8+ T cells from blood. The receptors were gathered from a human donor in good health. CDR3s include the opening cysteine and the closing phenylalanine or tryptophan. The order of the fields is CDR3 DNA, CDR3 protein, V gene, clone size, J gene, D gene. A D gene is named only where the DNA matches it firmly. Size values are once, few and many counts, or a class for expanded clones, and some rows have none.

CDR3nt: TGCAGCGCCCTTAAACCTGGTGGGCAGGGGCAAGATCCTTTATGGGGCTACACCTTC
CDR3aa: CSALKPGGQGQDPLWGYTF
v_gene: TRBV20-1
abundance: many
j_gene: TRBJ1-2
d_gene: -

CDR3nt: TGTGCCAGCAGCCAAGAGCTCACCTTTGGGACAAGCGATACGCAGTATTTT
CDR3aa: CASSQELTFGTSDTQYF
v_gene: TRBV14
abundance: -
j_gene: TRBJ2-3
d_gene: -

CDR3nt: TGTGCCTGTCAAATTCAGCCTCATGGCAATCAGCCCCAGCATTTT
CDR3aa: CACQIQPHGNQPQHF
v_gene: TRBV30
abundance: few
j_gene: TRBJ1-5
d_gene: -

CDR3nt: TGCAGTGCTAGAGATGGTGGAGAAGGAAACACCATATATTTT
CDR3aa: CSARDGGEGNTIYF
v_gene: TRBV20-1
abundance: -
j_gene: TRBJ1-3
d_gene: -

CDR3nt: TGTGCCAGCAGTGGGGTGGTGACAGGGGGCGAGGCTGAAGCTTTCTTT
CDR3aa: CASSGVVTGGEAEAFF
v_gene: TRBV2
abundance: many
j_gene: TRBJ1-1
d_gene: TRBD1

CDR3nt: TGTGCCAGCAGCATCCTAGGGGGCTACGAGCAGTACTTC
CDR3aa: CASSILGGYEQYF
v_gene: TRBV12-3/TRBV12-4
abundance: -
j_gene: TRBJ2-7
d_gene: -

CDR3nt: TGTGCCAGCAGCTTGGGGGCAGAGGAGACCCAGTACTTC
CDR3aa: CASSLGAEETQYF
v_gene: TRBV7-3
abundance: many
j_gene: TRBJ2-5
d_gene: -

CDR3nt: TGTGCCAGCAGCCCCCTGATCGGGCTCCGCGAGCAGTACTTC
CDR3aa: CASSPLIGLREQYF
v_gene: TRBV7-2
abundance: once
j_gene: TRBJ2-7
d_gene: -

CDR3nt: TGTGCCAGCAGCAAAAGCCCGACGGATAGCCAAGAGACCCAGTACTTC
CDR3aa: CASSKSPTDSQETQYF
v_gene: TRBV4-2
abundance: -
j_gene: TRBJ2-5
d_gene: -

CDR3nt: TGTGCCAGCAGTGCCACTAGCTCCTACGAGCAGTACTTC
CDR3aa: CASSATSSYEQYF
v_gene: TRBV27
abundance: many
j_gene: TRBJ2-7
d_gene: -

CDR3nt: TGTGCCAGCAGTTTGAACCCTTTGAGTGAGCAGTTCTTC
CDR3aa: CASSLNPLSEQFF
v_gene: TRBV27
abundance: -
j_gene: TRBJ2-1
d_gene: -

CDR3nt: TGTGCCAGCAGTGAAAGCGGGCCAGGGGGTCCCTACGAGCAGTACTTC
CDR3aa: CASSESGPGGPYEQYF
v_gene: TRBV2
abundance: once
j_gene: TRBJ2-7
d_gene: -

CDR3nt: TGTGCCGGAAAACAGCAGACCGGGGAGCTGTTTTTT
CDR3aa: CAGKQQTGELFF
v_gene: TRBV7-9
abundance: few
j_gene: TRBJ2-2
d_gene: -

CDR3nt: TGTGCCAGTGGCGTGGCCGGGAGCTCCTACAATGAGCAGTTCTTC
CDR3aa: CASGVAGSSYNEQFF
v_gene: TRBV19
abundance: few
j_gene: TRBJ2-1
d_gene: -

CDR3nt: TGCGCCAGCAGCTTGGAGGGACCCTCCTACAATGAGCAGTTCTTC
CDR3aa: CASSLEGPSYNEQFF
v_gene: TRBV5-1
abundance: few
j_gene: TRBJ2-1
d_gene: -

CDR3nt: TGTGCCAGCAGTTTCTCGGGACATAAAGAGACCCAGTACTTC
CDR3aa: CASSFSGHKETQYF
v_gene: TRBV27
abundance: many
j_gene: TRBJ2-5
d_gene: -

CDR3nt: TGCAGTGCTAGAGGACAGGGGAATTCACCCCTCCACTTT
CDR3aa: CSARGQGNSPLHF
v_gene: TRBV20-1
abundance: few
j_gene: TRBJ1-6
d_gene: TRBD1

CDR3nt: TGTGCCAGCAGCCCTAGGACAGGCACTGAAGCTTTCTTT
CDR3aa: CASSPRTGTEAFF
v_gene: TRBV11-2
abundance: few
j_gene: TRBJ1-1
d_gene: TRBD1

CDR3nt: TGTGCCAGCAGTTTATGGACAGGGCCGAACACAGATACGCAGTATTTT
CDR3aa: CASSLWTGPNTDTQYF
v_gene: TRBV28
abundance: -
j_gene: TRBJ2-3
d_gene: TRBD1

CDR3nt: TGTGCCAGCAGTAACAGGGGTAGCAATCAGCCCCAGCATTTT
CDR3aa: CASSNRGSNQPQHF
v_gene: TRBV12-3/TRBV12-4
abundance: many
j_gene: TRBJ1-5
d_gene: TRBD1

CDR3nt: TGCGCCAGCAGCCAAGGGGTGGGAGCGGCGGAGACCCAGTACTTC
CDR3aa: CASSQGVGAAETQYF
v_gene: TRBV4-3
abundance: -
j_gene: TRBJ2-5
d_gene: -

CDR3nt: TGTGCCAGCAGCTCATCTAGCGCGTGGGATACGCAGTATTTT
CDR3aa: CASSSSSAWDTQYF
v_gene: TRBV7-9
abundance: -
j_gene: TRBJ2-3
d_gene: -

CDR3nt: TGTGCCACCAGTTCGGGCGAGCAGTACTTC
CDR3aa: CATSSGEQYF
v_gene: TRBV2
abundance: -
j_gene: TRBJ2-7
d_gene: -

CDR3nt: TGTGCCAGCAGTTTTGTGGACCGATACTACGAGCAGTACTTC
CDR3aa: CASSFVDRYYEQYF
v_gene: TRBV27
abundance: few
j_gene: TRBJ2-7
d_gene: -

CDR3nt: TGTGCCAGCAGTTTTGAAGGGACAGCTGATGAGCAGTTCTTC
CDR3aa: CASSFEGTADEQFF
v_gene: TRBV12-3/TRBV12-4
abundance: -
j_gene: TRBJ2-1
d_gene: TRBD1

CDR3nt: TGTGCCAGCAGTTACGGCCGCGGGGAGCTGTTTTTT
CDR3aa: CASSYGRGELFF
v_gene: TRBV6-2/TRBV6-3
abundance: -
j_gene: TRBJ2-2
d_gene: -

CDR3nt: TGTGCCACTGGGGAGGGGTACAATGAGCAGTTCTTC
CDR3aa: CATGEGYNEQFF
v_gene: TRBV28
abundance: many
j_gene: TRBJ2-1
d_gene: TRBD2

CDR3nt: TGTGCCAGCAGCACGGGACGATCCTACGAGCAGTACTTC
CDR3aa: CASSTGRSYEQYF
v_gene: TRBV7-9
abundance: -
j_gene: TRBJ2-7
d_gene: -

CDR3nt: TGCAGCGTTTGGAGAACCGGGGAGCTGTTTTTT
CDR3aa: CSVWRTGELFF
v_gene: TRBV29-1
abundance: -
j_gene: TRBJ2-2
d_gene: -

CDR3nt: TGTGCCGGATCTGACAGCCTCGAACAGTACTTC
CDR3aa: CAGSDSLEQYF
v_gene: TRBV6-1
abundance: few
j_gene: TRBJ2-7
d_gene: -

CDR3nt: TGTGCCAGCAGTCAGGGGACGGCAACTAATGAAAAACTGTTTTTT
CDR3aa: CASSQGTATNEKLFF
v_gene: TRBV27
abundance: few
j_gene: TRBJ1-4
d_gene: -

CDR3nt: TGCAGTGCTCCCTTTGGGGGAGACTACAATGAGCAGTTCTTC
CDR3aa: CSAPFGGDYNEQFF
v_gene: TRBV20-1
abundance: -
j_gene: TRBJ2-1
d_gene: -

CDR3nt: TGTGCCAGCAGTGAATCCTCATTTCAGCCCCAGCATTTT
CDR3aa: CASSESSFQPQHF
v_gene: TRBV25-1
abundance: -
j_gene: TRBJ1-5
d_gene: -

CDR3nt: TGTGCCAGCAGCTTTGTTCGGGACGCCAATTCACCCCTCCACTTT
CDR3aa: CASSFVRDANSPLHF
v_gene: TRBV7-6
abundance: few
j_gene: TRBJ1-6
d_gene: -

CDR3nt: TGTGCCAGCAGTTACAATCGGGACACCTCCTACGAGCAGTACTTC
CDR3aa: CASSYNRDTSYEQYF
v_gene: TRBV27
abundance: many
j_gene: TRBJ2-7
d_gene: -

CDR3nt: TGTGCCAGCAGCCAAGGTCCCGGGACTGTAACAGATACGCAGTATTTT
CDR3aa: CASSQGPGTVTDTQYF
v_gene: TRBV3-1
abundance: -
j_gene: TRBJ2-3
d_gene: -

CDR3nt: TGTGCCAGCAGCGCCTTGACTAGCGGGGGGCCAGATACGCAGTATTTT
CDR3aa: CASSALTSGGPDTQYF
v_gene: TRBV9
abundance: -
j_gene: TRBJ2-3
d_gene: TRBD2

CDR3nt: TGTGCCAGCAGCGTATCTAGTATCGCAGAGACCCAGTACTTC
CDR3aa: CASSVSSIAETQYF
v_gene: TRBV9
abundance: -
j_gene: TRBJ2-5
d_gene: -

CDR3nt: TGCAGCGTTATTAGCGGGGGGGCCTTTGTGGATGAGCAGTTCTTC
CDR3aa: CSVISGGAFVDEQFF
v_gene: TRBV29-1
abundance: few
j_gene: TRBJ2-1
d_gene: TRBD2

CDR3nt: TGTGCCAGCAGCTTTCCCTCGAGCACCTCTTGGGATGGCTACACCTTC
CDR3aa: CASSFPSSTSWDGYTF
v_gene: TRBV11-3
abundance: -
j_gene: TRBJ1-2
d_gene: -

CDR3nt: TGTGCCAGCCGCGGGTACCCCTCCAACAATGAGCAGTTCTTC
CDR3aa: CASRGYPSNNEQFF
v_gene: TRBV2
abundance: few
j_gene: TRBJ2-1
d_gene: -

CDR3nt: TGTGCCAGCACCTCAAGGGGGGCAACTATCTATGAGCAGTTCTTC
CDR3aa: CASTSRGATIYEQFF
v_gene: TRBV2
abundance: few
j_gene: TRBJ2-1
d_gene: -

CDR3nt: TGTGCCAGCAGCTTCTGGACAGGGGGACCGCCGAATGAGCAGTTCTTC
CDR3aa: CASSFWTGGPPNEQFF
v_gene: TRBV13
abundance: many
j_gene: TRBJ2-1
d_gene: TRBD1

CDR3nt: TGTGCCACCAGTCCCCCATTTACAGATACGCAGTATTTT
CDR3aa: CATSPPFTDTQYF
v_gene: TRBV24-1
abundance: once
j_gene: TRBJ2-3
d_gene: -

CDR3nt: TGTGCCAGCAGCTTAGCCGGAGCGTTTGGCTACACCTTC
CDR3aa: CASSLAGAFGYTF
v_gene: TRBV7-9
abundance: few
j_gene: TRBJ1-2
d_gene: -

CDR3nt: TGTGCCACCAGTGATTTGTCACAGGGAGCCGATACGCAGTATTTT
CDR3aa: CATSDLSQGADTQYF
v_gene: TRBV24-1
abundance: few
j_gene: TRBJ2-3
d_gene: -

CDR3nt: TGTGCCAGCAGCTCCCCCGGGCCAATCTACAATGAGCAGTTCTTC
CDR3aa: CASSSPGPIYNEQFF
v_gene: TRBV7-9
abundance: -
j_gene: TRBJ2-1
d_gene: -

CDR3nt: TGCAGTGCTAGAGTGTTAGGACAGGAAAACTCTGGGGCCAACGTCCTGACTTTC
CDR3aa: CSARVLGQENSGANVLTF
v_gene: TRBV20-1
abundance: -
j_gene: TRBJ2-6
d_gene: TRBD1

CDR3nt: TGTGCCAGCAGTTACCTAAGCCAGGGGGCGGCTAATGAAAAACTGTTTTTT
CDR3aa: CASSYLSQGAANEKLFF
v_gene: TRBV6-6
abundance: -
j_gene: TRBJ1-4
d_gene: TRBD1

CDR3nt: TGTGCCACCAGCACCCGACTCTCCCAAGAGACCCAGTACTTC
CDR3aa: CATSTRLSQETQYF
v_gene: TRBV15
abundance: few
j_gene: TRBJ2-5
d_gene: -

CDR3nt: TGTGCCAGCAGCCTGGGCTCGGGCGACGAGCAGTACTTC
CDR3aa: CASSLGSGDEQYF
v_gene: TRBV12-3/TRBV12-4
abundance: few
j_gene: TRBJ2-7
d_gene: -